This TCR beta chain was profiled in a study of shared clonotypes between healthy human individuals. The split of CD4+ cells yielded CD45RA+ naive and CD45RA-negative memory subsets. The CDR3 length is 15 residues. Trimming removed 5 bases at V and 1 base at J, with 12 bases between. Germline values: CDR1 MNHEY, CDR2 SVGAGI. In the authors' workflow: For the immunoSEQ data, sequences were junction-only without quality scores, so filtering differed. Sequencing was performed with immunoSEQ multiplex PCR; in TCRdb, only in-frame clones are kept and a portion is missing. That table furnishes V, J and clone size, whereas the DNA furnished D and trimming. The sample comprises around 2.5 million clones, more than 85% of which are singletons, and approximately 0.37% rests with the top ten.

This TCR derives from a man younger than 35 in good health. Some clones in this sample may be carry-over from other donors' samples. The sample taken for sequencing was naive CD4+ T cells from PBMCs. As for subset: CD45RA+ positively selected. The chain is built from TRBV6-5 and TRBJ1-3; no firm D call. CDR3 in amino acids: CASSGHTNSGNTIYF. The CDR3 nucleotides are TGTGCCAGCAGTGGCCACACAAATTCTGGAAACACCATATATTTT.